Each of the 6 T cell receptor beta chains below was sequenced from the same sample in a study of blood T cell repertoires in COVID-19. TCRdb's table, derived via immunoSEQ multiplex PCR, lists solely in-frame clones and lacks some. The sample holds approximately 260,000 clones, about 90% seen once. The sequencing sample was made of peripheral blood. These receptors originate from a man aged 60-69 years who had recovered from COVID-19.

This chain joins TRBV2 and TRBJ2-7; possible D gene TRBD2, 5 bases. Per germline, CDR1 SNHLY and CDR2 FYNNEI. V gave up 3 bases and J gave up 7 bases, with 22 bases separating them. This CDR3 has 16 amino acids. DNA of the CDR3: TGTGCCAGCAGTGACAATCTCTCGCAACTTGGGAGAGAGCAGTACGTC. Its protein is CASSDNLSQLGREQYV.

As DNA, the CDR3 is TGCAGCGTTGAGGACAGAGGAAACACCATATATTTT. It codes for CSVEDRGNTIYF. This chain uses TRBV29-1 with TRBJ1-3; perhaps TRBD1 as D (6 bases). CDR3 length: 12 residues. Germline-derived CDR1 and CDR2 are SQVTM and ANQGSEA. V was shortened by 3 bases and J by 4 bases, with 7 bases between the two germline ends. The whole variable domain, filled in from reference TRBV29-1 and TRBJ1-3, reads SAVISQKPSRDICQRGTSLTIQCQVDSQVTMMFWYRQQPGQSLTLIATANQGSEATYESGFVIDKFPISRPNLTFSTLTVSNMSPEDSSIYLCSVEDRGNTIYFGEGSWLTVV.

This chain connects TRBV3-1 (or the pseudogene TRBV3-2) to TRBJ1-2; possible D gene TRBD1, 5 bases. In germline, CDR1 is LGHDT, CDR2 YNNKEL (reference sequence). The CDR3 has 15 amino acids. Trimming pared 4 bases from V and 6 bases from J, leaving 18 bases between. CDR3 residues: CASSRRGSREDGYTF. CDR3 coding DNA: TGTGCCAGCAGCCGCCGGGGGAGCAGGGAGGATGGCTACACCTTC.

The V call is TRBV5-1, the J call TRBJ1-4, with 9 bases aligning to TRBD1. Germline CDR1 and CDR2: SGHRS and YFSETQ. The CDR3 extends over 15 amino acids. The junction had 10 bases not matched to a gene; V was cut back by 5 bases and J by 8 bases. For the CDR3, the DNA is TGCGCCAGCAGGGTCGGAGGGACAGGGTCGGAAAAACTGTTTTTT. Its protein product is CASRVGGTGSEKLFF.

The chain combines TRBV18 with TRBJ2-2; D may be TRBD2 (6 bases). The CDR3 has 13 amino acids. Germline V lookup: CDR1 KGHSH, CDR2 LQKENI. V lost 3 bases and J 4 bases, leaving 6 bases between the germline ends. The CDR3 sequence: CASSPGGTGELFF. The CDR3 nucleotides are TGTGCCAGCTCACCGGGGGGCACCGGGGAGCTGTTTTTT.

This clone was counted once. The rearrangement links TRBV11-3 to TRBJ2-2; 11 bases are a match to TRBD2. The CDR3 covers 16 residues. Germline V gene lookup returns CDR1 SGHNT and CDR2 YENEEA. V was clipped by 5 bases and J by 1 base; unmatched bases: 3. The DNA for the CDR3 is TGTGCCAGCAGCCATGGACTAGCGGGGAACACCGGGGAGCTGTTTTTT. This gives the protein CASSHGLAGNTGELFF.